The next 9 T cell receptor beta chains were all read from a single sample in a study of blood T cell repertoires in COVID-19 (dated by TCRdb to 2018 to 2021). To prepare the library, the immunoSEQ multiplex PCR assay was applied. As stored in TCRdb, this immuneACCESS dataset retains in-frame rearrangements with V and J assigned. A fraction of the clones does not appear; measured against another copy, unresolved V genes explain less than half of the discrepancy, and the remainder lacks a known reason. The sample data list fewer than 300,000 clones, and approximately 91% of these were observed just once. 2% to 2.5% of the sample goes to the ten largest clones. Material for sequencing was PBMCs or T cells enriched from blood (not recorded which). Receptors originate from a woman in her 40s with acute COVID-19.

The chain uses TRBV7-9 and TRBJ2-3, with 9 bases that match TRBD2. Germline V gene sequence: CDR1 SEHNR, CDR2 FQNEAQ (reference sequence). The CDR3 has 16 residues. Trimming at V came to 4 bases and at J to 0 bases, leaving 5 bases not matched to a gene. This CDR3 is CASSSASGTSTDTQYF. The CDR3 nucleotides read TGTGCCAGCAGCTCCGCTAGCGGGACTAGCACAGATACGCAGTATTTT.

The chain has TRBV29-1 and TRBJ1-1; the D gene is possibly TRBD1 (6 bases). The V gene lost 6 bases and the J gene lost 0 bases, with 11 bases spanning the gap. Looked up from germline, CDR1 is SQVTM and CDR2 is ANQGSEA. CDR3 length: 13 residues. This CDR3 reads CSVSRGLNTEAFF. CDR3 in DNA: TGCAGCGTCTCCAGGGGTCTGAACACTGAAGCTTTCTTT.

CDR3 in amino acids: CASSTSGGQETQYF. CDR3 coding DNA: TGCGCCAGCAGCACCTCAGGGGGACAAGAGACCCAGTACTTC. The rearrangement joins TRBV5-1 to TRBJ2-5, with 7 bases lining up with TRBD1. Germline trimming cut 4 bases from V and 2 bases from J; bases unmatched to any gene: 5. Looked up from germline, CDR1 is SGHRS and CDR2 is YFSETQ. The length of the CDR3 is 14 residues.

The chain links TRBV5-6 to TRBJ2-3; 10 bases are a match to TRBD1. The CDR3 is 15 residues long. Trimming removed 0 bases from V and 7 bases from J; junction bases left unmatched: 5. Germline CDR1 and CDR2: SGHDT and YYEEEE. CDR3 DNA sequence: TGTGCCAGCAGCTTGGCCAAGGACAGGGGGAATACGCAGTATTTT. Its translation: CASSLAKDRGNTQYF.

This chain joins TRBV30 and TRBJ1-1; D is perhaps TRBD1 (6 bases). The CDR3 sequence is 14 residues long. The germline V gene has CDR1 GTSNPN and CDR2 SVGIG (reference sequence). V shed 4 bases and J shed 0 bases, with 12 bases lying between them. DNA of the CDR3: TGTGCCTGGAAACAGACAGGAATGAACACTGAAGCTTTCTTT. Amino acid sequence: CAWKQTGMNTEAFF.

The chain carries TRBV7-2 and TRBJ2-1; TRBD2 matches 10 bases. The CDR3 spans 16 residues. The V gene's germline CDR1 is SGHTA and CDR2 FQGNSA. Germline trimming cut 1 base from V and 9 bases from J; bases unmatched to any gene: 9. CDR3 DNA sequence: TGTGCCAGCAGCTTAGGGTCCAGCGGGGGGGCGTTTGAGCAGTTCTTC. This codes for CASSLGSSGGAFEQFF.

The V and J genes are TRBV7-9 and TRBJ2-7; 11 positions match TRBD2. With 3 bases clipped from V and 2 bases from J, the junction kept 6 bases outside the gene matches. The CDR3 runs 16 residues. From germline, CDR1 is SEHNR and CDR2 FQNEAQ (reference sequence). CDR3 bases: TGTGCCAGCAGCTTGACGACTAGCGGGGTGACCTACGAGCAGTACTTC. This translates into CASSLTTSGVTYEQYF.

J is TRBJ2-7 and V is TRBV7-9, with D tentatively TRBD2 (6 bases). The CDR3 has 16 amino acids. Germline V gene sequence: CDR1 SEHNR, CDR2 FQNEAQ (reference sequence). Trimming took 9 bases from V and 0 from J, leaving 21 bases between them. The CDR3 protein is CASAALGGALSYEQYF. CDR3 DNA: TGTGCCAGTGCAGCTTTGGGGGGAGCGCTCTCCTACGAGCAGTACTTC.

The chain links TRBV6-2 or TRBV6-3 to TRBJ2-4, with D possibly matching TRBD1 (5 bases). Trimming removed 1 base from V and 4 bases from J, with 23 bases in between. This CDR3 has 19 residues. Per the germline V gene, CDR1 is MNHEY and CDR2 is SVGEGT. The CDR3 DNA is TGTGCCAGCAGTTACTACCCTACGCAGCAGGGTCAAGAAAAAAACATTCAGTACTTC. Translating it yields CASSYYPTQQGQEKNIQYF.